The 2 T cell receptor beta chains in this list originate from one sample, sequenced in a study of T cells after yellow fever vaccination. TCRdb independently ran MiXCR on the 5' RACE reads; one entry per CDR3 protein. Of hundreds of thousands of distinct CDR3 sequences in the sample, 18% were seen once. This specimen was PBMCs, taken before the yellow fever booster vaccination. The receptors come from a man aged 18 to 30 who received the YFV17D yellow fever vaccine.

This rearrangement joins TRBV6-5 to TRBJ1-3; D not certain. V was shortened by 7 bases and J by 2 bases, with 3 bases between the two germline ends. The CDR3 spans 11 residues. The germline V gene encodes CDR1 MNHEY and CDR2 SVGAGI. CDR3 loop: CASKTGNTIYF. The CDR3 DNA reads as TGTGCCAGCAAGACTGGAAACACCATATATTTT.

The chain combines TRBV29-1 with TRBJ2-1; a weak D match, TRBD1 (6 bases). Germline V gene sequence: CDR1 SQVTM, CDR2 ANQGSEA. The CDR3 totals 13 residues. Trimming removed 7 bases at V and 4 bases at J, with 14 bases between. CDR3 loop: CSGTGTPYNEQFF. The CDR3 DNA reads TGCAGCGGCACCGGGACACCTTACAATGAGCAGTTCTTC.